Below are 31 T cell receptor beta chains sequenced from a single sample in a study of T cell responses to AZD1222 COVID-19 vaccine. The repertoire was sequenced with immunoSEQ multiplex PCR; TCRdb's copy has only in-frame clones and lacks some. This sample carries under 95,000 clones, 85% to 90% of them seen once, and the ten largest clones take about 8.4%. The source material was peripheral blood, sampled on day 0 of AZD1222 vaccination. These receptor sequences come from an adult in good health.

The chain employs TRBV6-5 and TRBJ1-3; TRBD1 is a possible D gene (5 bases). Deletions cut 11 bases from V and 2 bases from J, with 13 bases between. CDR1 and CDR2 (germline): MNHEY, SVGAGI. This CDR3 spans 13 amino acids. The CDR3 region has the DNA TGTGCCTTCTCCTGGGGGGCTGGAAACACCATATATTTT. It encodes CAFSWGAGNTIYF.

The chain has TRBV7-9 and TRBJ1-2; possible D gene TRBD1, 5 bases. The CDR3 loop spans 14 amino acids. Germline V gene lookup returns CDR1 SEHNR and CDR2 FQNEAQ (reference sequence). The V end lost 3 bases, the J end lost 7 bases, and 15 bases lay between the germline ends. The CDR3 sequence is CASSLVAGLGGYTF. CDR3 in DNA: TGTGCCAGCAGCTTGGTTGCGGGACTGGGTGGCTACACCTTC.

The chain combines TRBV7-2 with TRBJ2-5; D perhaps matches TRBD1 (7 bases). V lost 5 bases to trimming and J lost 5 bases, with 18 bases between them. The germline CDR1 and CDR2 sequences are SGHTA and FQGNSA. The CDR3 sequence is 15 residues long. The CDR3 bases are TGTGCCAGCAGCAGGTCCGGACAGGAGGGGGAGACCCAGTACTTC. It yields the protein CASSRSGQEGETQYF.

The genes are TRBV6-2 or TRBV6-3 and TRBJ1-5, with a possible D match to TRBD1 (5 bases). The V and J ends lost 6 bases and 6 bases respectively, with 18 bases between them. From germline, CDR1 is MNHEY and CDR2 SVGEGT. This CDR3 is 15 amino acids long. The DNA for the CDR3 is TGTGCCAGCAGCTCCGGGGCAATAGAGTCTCAGCCCCAGCATTTT. Its translation is CASSSGAIESQPQHF.

The chain carries TRBV5-4 and TRBJ1-6, with 9 bases aligning to TRBD1. V shed 3 bases and J 8 bases; nucleotides not matched to a gene: 3. Germline values: CDR1 SGHNT, CDR2 YYREEE (reference sequence). This CDR3 spans 14 amino acids. CDR3 in amino acids: CASSWDREDSPLHF. Written as DNA, the CDR3 is TGTGCCAGCAGCTGGGACAGGGAGGATTCACCCCTCCACTTT.

The chain combines TRBV5-1 with TRBJ1-6, with TRBD1 identical over 8 bases. CDR1 is SGHRS and CDR2 is YFSETQ in the germline V gene. V lost 4 bases, J lost 9 bases, and 12 bases stayed unmatched. The CDR3 contains 16 residues. CDR3 in DNA: TGCGCCAGCAGCCGAGGGATCGGGACAGGATTTTCACCCCTCCACTTT. Its protein product is CASSRGIGTGFSPLHF.

The genes are TRBV7-3 and TRBJ2-2; no reliable D call. Germline V gene sequence: CDR1 SGHTA, CDR2 FQGTGA. V lost 1 base, J lost 0 bases, and 9 bases lay in between. The CDR3 runs 16 residues. The CDR3 sequence is CASSLSGSPNTGELFF. In DNA form, the CDR3 reads TGTGCCAGCAGCTTAAGTGGTAGCCCGAACACCGGGGAGCTGTTTTTT.

The chain links TRBV4-1 to TRBJ2-1, with 10 bases fitting TRBD1. The CDR3 length is 15 residues. CDR1 and CDR2 from the germline V gene are MGHRA and YSYEKL. The V gene end was trimmed by 4 bases and the J gene end by 6 bases; junction bases not matched to a gene: 6. CDR3 coding DNA: TGCGCCAGCAGCCCCCGACAGGGGGCGGTCAATGAGCAGTTCTTC. It encodes CASSPRQGAVNEQFF.

The chain couples TRBV19 to TRBJ2-5; D perhaps matches TRBD2 (6 bases). Germline-derived CDR1 and CDR2 are LNHDA and SQIVND (reference sequence). This CDR3 is built from 16 residues. V gave up 4 bases and J gave up 2 bases, with 17 bases separating them. CDR3 in amino acids: CASSNPGAGLQETQYF. In DNA, the CDR3 is TGTGCCAGTAGTAACCCCGGGGCGGGACTTCAAGAGACCCAGTACTTC.

The chain uses TRBV30 and TRBJ2-6; 7 positions match TRBD1. Per the germline V gene, CDR1 is GTSNPN and CDR2 is SVGIG (reference sequence). This CDR3 has 18 residues. Losses at the gene ends were 1 base for V and 0 bases for J; bases not matched to a gene: 9. The CDR3 nucleotides read TGTGCCTGGAGTGCCCGGGACAGCCAGACCTCTGGGGCCAACGTCCTGACTTTC. Protein sequence: CAWSARDSQTSGANVLTF.

The chain couples TRBV11-2 to TRBJ1-2, with D hard to call. Germline CDR1 and CDR2: SGHAT and FQNNGV. The CDR3 is 14 amino acids. The germline V and J ends were trimmed by 8 bases and 8 bases, with 21 bases remaining between them. This chain's CDR3 is CASGAGLRPGGYTF. The DNA of the CDR3 is TGTGCCAGCGGAGCGGGCCTCCGCCCCGGGGGCTACACCTTC.

V and J are TRBV5-4 and TRBJ1-4; 7 bases line up with TRBD1. The CDR3 is made up of 17 amino acids. Germline CDR1 reads SGHNT; CDR2 reads YYREEE (reference sequence). V trimming: 1 base; J trimming: 3 bases; junction bases outside the gene matches: 9. CDR3 DNA: TGTGCCAGCAGCTTGTCGGGACAGACCTCGCCTAATGAAAAACTGTTTTTT. It translates to CASSLSGQTSPNEKLFF.

The V gene is TRBV10-3, the J gene TRBJ2-7; D is ambiguous. Trimming took 0 bases from V and 6 from J, leaving 6 bases between them. Germline lookup yields CDR1 ENHRY and CDR2 SYGVKD. CDR3 size: 12 residues. The CDR3 DNA sequence: TGTGCCATCAGTGAGTCGTTCCGCGAGCAGTACTTC. The encoded protein is CAISESFREQYF.

This clone is a singleton in its sample. This chain links TRBV27 with TRBJ1-5; weak D call: TRBD1 (5 bases). V lost 2 bases to trimming and J lost 0 bases, with 8 bases between them. CDR3 length equals 15 residues. Looked up from germline, CDR1 is MNHEY and CDR2 is SMNVEV (reference sequence). The CDR3: CASSLRGFSNQPQHF. DNA of the CDR3: TGTGCCAGCAGTTTACGGGGCTTTAGCAATCAGCCCCAGCATTTT.

CDR3 protein: CASSLGVRVPGELFF. CDR3 DNA sequence: TGTGCCAGCAGCCTCGGGGTGAGGGTACCCGGGGAGCTGTTTTTT. This rearrangement joins TRBV13 to TRBJ2-2, with D perhaps matching TRBD2 (5 bases). With 5 bases removed from V and 6 bases from J, the gap between germline ends came to 16 bases. CDR3 length equals 15 residues. The germline V gene has CDR1 PRHDT and CDR2 FYEKMQ (reference sequence).

This sequence joins TRBV7-9 and TRBJ2-2; TRBD1 matches 9 bases. Germline assignment: CDR1 SEHNR and CDR2 FQNEAQ (reference sequence). Trimming removed 6 bases from V and 3 bases from J; junction bases left unmatched: 14. The CDR3 runs to 18 residues. DNA of the CDR3: TGTGCCAGCAGGACCGGGACAGGGATTATCGGTGACACCGGGGAGCTGTTTTTT. Translation: CASRTGTGIIGDTGELFF.

This clone occurred once. V usage is TRBV7-2 and J usage is TRBJ2-7; weak D call: TRBD1 (6 bases). Trimming took 5 bases from V and 3 from J, leaving 14 bases between them. Per germline, CDR1 SGHTA and CDR2 FQGNSA. The CDR3 has 14 amino acids. The DNA for the CDR3 is TGTGCCAGCAGCCCCAGGCCCAGGGGCTACGAGCAGTACTTC. This gives the protein CASSPRPRGYEQYF.

This rearrangement joins TRBV3-1 (or the pseudogene TRBV3-2) to TRBJ1-3; 9 bases agree with TRBD1. The CDR3 spans 16 residues. V lost 4 bases and J lost 4; bases outside the gene matches: 8. Germline V lookup: CDR1 LGHDT, CDR2 YNNKEL (reference sequence). CDR3 DNA sequence: TGTGCCAGCAGCCGTCCCGGGACAGGGTTCGGAAACACCATATATTTT. It encodes CASSRPGTGFGNTIYF.

CDR3 in DNA: TGTGCCAGCGGGGGGTTTTCTAATGAAAAACTGTTTTTT. It codes for CASGGFSNEKLFF. The rearrangement joins TRBV6-5 to TRBJ1-4; possibly TRBD1 for D (5 bases). CDR1 MNHEY and CDR2 SVGAGI come from the germline V gene. CDR3 length: 13 residues. The V end was cut by 8 bases, the J end by 3 bases, with 10 bases between.

This chain's CDR3 is CASRLAGTSGVNEQFF. The CDR3 region has the DNA TGTGCAAGTCGCTTAGCGGGGACTAGCGGGGTCAATGAGCAGTTCTTC. V gene TRBV12-2 combines with J gene TRBJ2-1; TRBD2 is the table's D call and was not checked against the DNA. TRBV12-2 is labeled a pseudogene. The CDR3 loop spans 16 amino acids.

The chain uses TRBV7-2 and TRBJ1-4, with no clear D. Trimming removed 0 bases from V and 8 bases from J, with 16 bases in between. The length of the CDR3 is 16 residues. Germline CDR1 SGHTA, CDR2 FQGNSA. CDR3 sequence (DNA): TGTGCCAGCAGCTTAGCCCTGGCCCTATCGCGGGAAAAACTGTTTTTT. It codes for CASSLALALSREKLFF.

The rearrangement links TRBV7-2 to TRBJ2-1; D possibly uses TRBD1 or TRBD2 (6 bases each). Germline CDR1 SGHTA, CDR2 FQGNSA. With 4 bases removed from V and 7 bases from J, the gap between germline ends came to 14 bases. The CDR3 length is 14 residues. CDR3 sequence (DNA): TGTGCCAGCAGCTCCCAGGGGAGGTCGAATGAGCAGTTCTTC. Translation gives CASSSQGRSNEQFF.

This chain uses TRBV9 with TRBJ1-1, with a tentative D call TRBD1 (6 bases). Germline V gives CDR1 SGDLS, CDR2 YYNGEE. V gave up 2 bases and J gave up 1 base, with 6 bases separating them. The CDR3 has 13 amino acids. CDR3: CASSVGANTEAFF. In nucleotides, the CDR3 is TGTGCCAGCAGCGTGGGGGCGAACACTGAAGCTTTCTTT. The whole variable domain, filled in from reference TRBV9 and TRBJ1-1, reads DSGVTQTPKHLITATGQRVTLRCSPRSGDLSVYWYQQSLDQGLQFLIQYYNGEERAKGNILERFSAQQFPDLHSELNLSSLELGDSALYFCASSVGANTEAFFGQGTRLTVV.

The chain employs TRBV18 and TRBJ1-1, with TRBD1 as a possible D gene (6 bases). Germline loops: CDR1 KGHSH, CDR2 LQKENI. V was clipped by 3 bases and J by 4 bases, with 12 bases between them. This CDR3 is 14 amino acids long. The CDR3 sequence is CASSPTQGPTEAFF. CDR3 nucleotides: TGTGCCAGCTCACCTACCCAGGGGCCCACTGAAGCTTTCTTT.

There are a few counts of this clone. The J gene is TRBJ1-2, the V gene TRBV7-2; D uncertain. CDR3 size: 14 residues. The germline V gene encodes CDR1 SGHTA and CDR2 FQGNSA. The V and J ends lost 8 bases and 2 bases respectively, with 15 bases between them. In DNA, the CDR3 is TGTGCCAGCGGCCTCCCGGACTCCAACTATGGCTACACCTTC. The encoded protein is CASGLPDSNYGYTF.

This clone appeared once. This chain uses TRBV9 with TRBJ2-5, with TRBD2 matching 7 bases. CDR3 length: 15 amino acids. After removal of 3 bases from V and 1 base from J, the junction contained 6 bases not matched to a gene. The germline V gene encodes CDR1 SGDLS and CDR2 YYNGEE. CDR3 nucleotides: TGTGCCAGCAGCGAAAGGGGACTACCCCAAGAGACCCAGTACTTC. Amino acid sequence: CASSERGLPQETQYF.

As to this clone: Other DNA sequences from this sample encode an identical CDR3 as well. This chain joins TRBV9 and TRBJ2-2; D uncertain. The CDR3 is 12 residues long. The germline V gene has CDR1 SGDLS and CDR2 YYNGEE. Trimming stripped 4 bases from V and 0 bases from J, with 1 base between. Here the CDR3 DNA reads TGTGCCAGCAGCACGAACACCGGGGAGCTGTTTTTT. Translating it yields CASSTNTGELFF.

The rearrangement joins TRBV5-8 to TRBJ2-5, with 9 bases lining up with TRBD1. Germline assignment: CDR1 SGHTS and CDR2 YDEGEE. This CDR3 has 14 amino acids. Trimming at V came to 1 base and at J to 4 bases, leaving 2 bases not matched to a gene. CDR3 nucleotides: TGTGCCAGCAGCTTGCGACAGGGGGGAGAGACCCAGTACTTC. This gives the protein CASSLRQGGETQYF.

The CDR3 nucleotides are TGTGCCAGCAGCCGTGGGGGGCCTGGGACAGATACGCAGTATTTT. Translating it yields CASSRGGPGTDTQYF. The V gene is TRBV4-2, the J gene TRBJ2-3; D may match TRBD1 or TRBD2 (6 bases each). In germline, CDR1 is LGHNA, CDR2 YNFKEQ. V lost 4 bases, J lost 3 bases, and 14 bases lay in between. The CDR3 spans 15 residues.

This clone counts as medium-sized (0.01 to 0.1%). The chain carries TRBV6-1 and TRBJ2-7; TRBD2 agrees at 11 bases. The J segment lost 7 bases and the V segment lost 2 bases, leaving 7 bases of the junction unmatched. Germline V gene data show CDR1 as MNHNS and CDR2 as SASEGT. The CDR3 is made up of 15 amino acids. The CDR3 sequence: CASSERSSGGYEQYF. The CDR3 region has the DNA TGTGCCAGCAGTGAAAGGTCTAGCGGGGGGTATGAGCAGTACTTC.

This chain's CDR3 is CASSHVIMNTEAFF. In DNA, the CDR3 is TGTGCCAGCAGCCACGTAATCATGAACACTGAAGCTTTCTTT. The chain carries TRBV7-9 and TRBJ1-1; unclear D gene. V was cut by 5 bases and J by 0 bases, with 10 bases left in between. Germline V gives CDR1 SEHNR, CDR2 FQNEAQ (reference sequence). This CDR3 spans 14 amino acids.